The 9 T cell receptor beta chains below were found in one sample sequenced in a study of blood T cell repertoires in COVID-19. The protocol was immunoSEQ multiplex PCR, while the TCRdb copy is restricted to in-frame clones and leaves out a portion. The table has over 60,000 clones, just under 90% seen once; the top ten hold approximately 6.3%. The sequencing input was peripheral blood. These receptors all stem from a woman older than 75 with active COVID-19.

This chain uses TRBV5-5 with TRBJ2-7; D gene unclear. The CDR3 runs to 13 residues. V lost 1 base and J 3 bases, leaving 8 bases between the germline ends. Germline lookup yields CDR1 SGHKS and CDR2 YYEKEE (reference sequence). DNA for the CDR3: TGTGCCAGCAGCTTGTCCCCGGTCTACGAGCAGTACTTC. It codes for CASSLSPVYEQYF.

This chain uses TRBV27 with TRBJ1-1; perhaps TRBD1 as D (6 bases). V lost 4 bases, J lost 2 bases, and 8 bases lay in between. CDR3 length: 13 residues. Germline-derived CDR1 and CDR2 are MNHEY and SMNVEV (reference sequence). The CDR3 sequence: CASSSQGNTEAFF. The DNA of the CDR3 is TGTGCCAGCAGTTCACAGGGTAACACTGAAGCTTTCTTT.

This chain joins TRBV2 and TRBJ2-7; 8 bases line up with TRBD2. Per germline, CDR1 SNHLY and CDR2 FYNNEI. V lost 4 bases and J lost 0; bases outside the gene matches: 11. There are 17 residues in the CDR3. DNA for the CDR3: TGTGCCAGCAGTGGAGGCCCCGATAGCGGGATCTCCTACGAGCAGTACTTC. It translates to CASSGGPDSGISYEQYF.

The genes are TRBV5-6 and TRBJ2-7; 7 bases align to TRBD2. The CDR3 has 14 residues. Germline loops: CDR1 SGHDT, CDR2 YYEEEE. Germline trimming cut 4 bases from V and 5 bases from J; bases unmatched to any gene: 9. The CDR3 loop is CASSPGLVGHEQYF. For the CDR3, the DNA is TGTGCCAGCAGCCCCGGACTAGTGGGCCACGAGCAGTACTTC.

V gene TRBV9 combines with J gene TRBJ1-4, with a tentative D call TRBD1 (6 bases). Trimming cost V 4 bases and J 7 bases, with 17 bases left between them. The CDR3 covers 15 residues. CDR1 and CDR2 from the germline V gene are SGDLS and YYNGEE. CDR3: CASSPEGGASEKLFF. The CDR3 DNA is TGTGCCAGCAGCCCCGAGGGGGGGGCTTCTGAAAAACTGTTTTTT.

J is TRBJ2-7 and V is TRBV2, with 7 bases aligning to TRBD1. The CDR3 runs to 14 residues. Germline V CDR1 and CDR2: SNHLY, FYNNEI. V gave up 6 bases and J gave up 3 bases; unmatched junction bases: 8. CDR3 loop: CASRRDSGFYEQYF. The CDR3 DNA is TGTGCCAGCAGACGGGACAGTGGATTCTACGAGCAGTACTTC.

J is TRBJ1-2 and V is TRBV18; 7 nucleotides agree with TRBD1. Germline CDR1 KGHSH, CDR2 LQKENI. The length of the CDR3 is 15 residues. V lost 3 bases, J lost 0 bases, and 4 bases stayed unmatched. The CDR3 DNA reads TGTGCCAGCTCACCGGGACAGCGAGCTAACTATGGCTACACCTTC. Protein product: CASSPGQRANYGYTF. Based on the CDR3 plus reference TRBV18 and TRBJ1-2, the full variable domain is NAGVMQNPRHLVRRRGQEARLRCSPMKGHSHVYWYRQLPEEGLKFMVYLQKENIIDESGMPKERFSAEFPKEGPSILRIQQVVRGDSAAYFCASSPGQRANYGYTFGSGTRLTVV.

The V gene is TRBV28, the J gene TRBJ1-2; D uncertain. V lost 5 bases to trimming and J lost 6 bases, with 10 bases between them. This CDR3 has 12 residues. The germline CDR1 and CDR2 sequences are MDHEN and SYDVKM. CDR3: CASSRRVDGYTF. CDR3 nucleotide sequence: TGTGCCAGCAGTAGACGGGTGGATGGCTACACCTTC.

Details on this clone: Other DNA sequences within the sample encode an identical CDR3. This sequence joins TRBV9 and TRBJ2-1; D is perhaps TRBD1 (5 bases). The germline V gene encodes CDR1 SGDLS and CDR2 YYNGEE. The CDR3 runs 13 residues. Deletions cut 3 bases from V and 6 bases from J, with 10 bases between. CDR3 sequence reads: CASSGTSRNEQFF. Written as DNA, the CDR3 is TGTGCCAGCAGCGGGACATCGCGCAATGAGCAGTTCTTC.